Following are 9 T cell receptor beta chains from one sample sequenced in a study of post-analysis software for immune sequencing data. Notes on the study in general: Controls showed lower frequencies than patients for a handful of TRBV segments, and TRBV5-6, TRBV5-1 and TRBV20-1 were among these.

Presence of unique molecular identifiers characterized the TCR beta cDNA libraries. TCRdb called the PCR reads again in MiXCR, with one record for every CDR3 protein. Among about 460,000 distinct CDR3 sequences listed, approximately 45% were seen once. These receptors have no identified antigens. The specimen sequenced was blood. These receptors were obtained from a girl aged 10 to 17 with multiple sclerosis.

V is TRBV27 and J is TRBJ2-2; D is unclear. V lost 2 bases to trimming and J lost 2 bases, with 6 bases between them. Germline V lookup: CDR1 MNHEY, CDR2 SMNVEV (reference sequence). The CDR3 extends over 14 amino acids. As DNA, the CDR3 is TGTGCCAGCAGTTTAGCAGCAAACACCGGGGAGCTGTTTTTT. Protein product: CASSLAANTGELFF.

A single count supports this clonotype. The rearrangement joins TRBV12-3 or TRBV12-4 to TRBJ2-2, with D possibly called TRBD1 or TRBD2 (6 bases each). The CDR3 covers 15 residues. The V and J ends lost 3 bases and 4 bases respectively, with 12 bases between them. The CDR3 nucleotides read TGTGCCAGCAGTTTTCTGGGGGGCTTCACCGGGGAGCTGTTTTTT. It yields the protein CASSFLGGFTGELFF.

As regards this clonotype: One end of the junction fails to match germline, which may point to a read error. The chain joins TRBV15 to TRBJ1-4; D call uncertain. Germline V gene lookup returns CDR1 LNHNV and CDR2 YYDKDF (reference sequence). The CDR3 consists of 11 residues. The CDR3 DNA is TGTGCCACCAGCAGAGATACAAAACGGTTTTTT. Its protein product is CATSRDTKRFF.

In this sample, this clonotype turned up a few times. The genes are TRBV28 and TRBJ1-2, with D maybe TRBD1 (5 bases). The CDR3 contains 17 residues. Deletions cut 2 bases from V and 8 bases from J, with 24 bases between. The germline V gene has CDR1 MDHEN and CDR2 SYDVKM. Written as DNA, the CDR3 is TGTGCCAGCAGTTTACAGGCAGGAACGGGGCAGATAGGGGGCTACACCTTC. Its translation: CASSLQAGTGQIGGYTF.

There are a few counts of this clonotype. The chain joins TRBV4-3 to TRBJ2-7; D may correspond to TRBD1 or TRBD2 (6 bases each). V was clipped by 0 bases and J by 4 bases, with 13 bases between them. The CDR3 length is 15 residues. Germline-derived CDR1 and CDR2 are LGHNA and YSLEER. In DNA, the CDR3 is TGCGCCAGCAGCCAAGATCCGGGGGCCTCTTACGAGCAGTACTTC. It is translated as CASSQDPGASYEQYF.

As for this clonotype: Compared with germline, one end of the junction differs, possibly owing to a read error. The chain is built from TRBV4-1 and TRBJ1-1; tentatively, D is TRBD1 (5 bases). The CDR3 covers 18 residues. Looked up from germline, CDR1 is MGHRA and CDR2 is YSYEKL. This chain's CDR3 is CASSQGGLGEEASTETFF. CDR3 nucleotide sequence: TGCGCCAGCAGCCAAGGGGGGTTGGGGGAGGAGGCAAGCACTGAAACTTTCTTT.

The genes are TRBV9 and TRBJ2-3; D gene ambiguous. The germline V and J ends were trimmed by 0 bases and 6 bases, with 17 bases remaining between them. The CDR3 loop spans 16 amino acids. The germline V gene has CDR1 SGDLS and CDR2 YYNGEE. Written as DNA, the CDR3 is TGTGCCAGCAGCGTAGCCCCCTGGCGGCCCGGGGATACGCAGTATTTT. It translates to CASSVAPWRPGDTQYF.

The chain links TRBV20-1 to TRBJ2-4; D not certain. This CDR3 region has 14 residues. Per germline, CDR1 DFQATT and CDR2 SNEGSKA (reference sequence). The V end was cut by 5 bases, the J end by 4 bases, with 15 bases between. CDR3 region: CSAQQESQKNIQYF. The CDR3 DNA is TGCAGTGCTCAACAAGAGAGCCAGAAAAACATTCAGTACTTC.

The rearrangement uses TRBV5-4 and TRBJ1-1; 11 bases are shared with TRBD1. J lost 4 bases, V lost 5 bases, and 7 bases had no gene match. This CDR3 is built from 15 residues. Per the germline V gene, CDR1 is SGHNT and CDR2 is YYREEE (reference sequence). CDR3 sequence (DNA): TGTGCCAGCAGGACCGGACAGGGGGCTCCCACTGAAGCTTTCTTT. This encodes CASRTGQGAPTEAFF.